The 21 T cell receptor beta chains given below trace back to one sample, sequenced in a study of shared clonotypes between healthy human individuals. Repertoires were generated with immunoSEQ multiplex PCR, while TCRdb's copy carries only in-frame clones and drops some. The profile shows roughly 1.5 million clones, approximately 98% of them singletons. The sample consisted of naive CD4+ T cells sorted from blood. Regarding subset: CD45RA+ positively selected. The receptors were gathered from a man aged 30 to 39 in good health.

The chain carries TRBV7-2 and TRBJ1-2; D is unresolved. Looked up from germline, CDR1 is SGHTA and CDR2 is FQGNSA. CDR3 length: 12 residues. V lost 3 bases and J lost 4, with 6 bases in between. The CDR3 nucleotides read TGTGCCAGCAGCTTTAATGCCTATGGCTACACCTTC. Encoded protein: CASSFNAYGYTF.

Only one count was recorded for this clone. V usage is TRBV25-1 and J usage is TRBJ2-2; the D gene is possibly TRBD2 (7 bases). In germline, CDR1 is MGHDK, CDR2 SYGVNS. V lost 6 bases and J 5 bases, leaving 19 bases between the germline ends. There are 16 residues in the CDR3. CDR3 residues: CASRGAGRGWTGELFF. The CDR3 DNA reads as TGTGCCAGCAGGGGGGCGGGGAGGGGTTGGACCGGGGAGCTGTTTTTT. Full variable domain (missing parts from reference TRBV25-1 and TRBJ2-2): EADIYQTPRYLVIGTGKKITLECSQTMGHDKMYWYQQDPGMELHLIHYSYGVNSTEKGDLSSESTVSRIRTEHFPLTLESARPSHTSQYLCASRGAGRGWTGELFFGEGSRLTVL.

V is TRBV28 and J is TRBJ1-2; D is possibly TRBD1 (6 bases). Germline CDR1 is MDHEN and CDR2 is SYDVKM. Trimming removed 8 bases from V and 10 bases from J, with 14 bases in between. This CDR3 region has 11 residues. The CDR3 DNA reads TGTGCCAGCGGGCCACGACAGGCCTACACCTTC. Translated, it gives CASGPRQAYTF.

This chain links TRBV5-1 with TRBJ1-2, with 10 bases that match TRBD1. The CDR3 is made up of 14 amino acids. Germline V lookup: CDR1 SGHRS, CDR2 YFSETQ. Unmatched junction bases numbered 5, after V lost 5 bases and J lost 4 bases. The CDR3 nucleotides are TGCGCCAGCAGTTGGGGACAGGGGCTCTATGGCTACACCTTC. Its translation: CASSWGQGLYGYTF.

The gene calls are TRBV4-3 and TRBJ2-3, with D unresolved. This CDR3 contains 14 residues. Per germline, CDR1 LGHNA and CDR2 YSLEER. V was cut by 0 bases and J by 4 bases, with 8 bases left in between. CDR3 sequence: CASSQDLLSDTQYF. In DNA, the CDR3 is TGCGCCAGCAGCCAAGATCTCCTCTCAGATACGCAGTATTTT.

The chain employs TRBV10-3 and TRBJ2-5; the D is unclear. V lost 6 bases and J 3 bases, leaving 11 bases between the germline ends. Germline CDR1 reads ENHRY; CDR2 reads SYGVKD. This CDR3 region has 13 residues. The chain's CDR3 is CAISQSSKETQYF. In DNA, the CDR3 is TGTGCCATCAGCCAGTCTTCAAAAGAGACCCAGTACTTC.

This chain connects TRBV27 to TRBJ1-1; 8 bases agree with TRBD1. CDR1 is MNHEY and CDR2 is SMNVEV in the germline V gene (reference sequence). This CDR3 contains 15 residues. V lost 7 bases, J lost 8 bases, and 15 bases stayed unmatched. CDR3 amino acids: CASKIQGAPGTEAFF. Written as DNA, the CDR3 is TGTGCCAGCAAGATCCAGGGGGCGCCTGGGACCGAAGCTTTCTTT.

In the case of this clone: This specimen includes other DNA sequences encoding the same CDR3. This chain uses TRBV9 with TRBJ2-2, with D unresolved. This CDR3 has 12 residues. From germline, CDR1 is SGDLS and CDR2 YYNGEE. The V gene lost 5 bases and the J gene lost 5 bases, with 7 bases spanning the gap. The CDR3 reads CASSLGTGELFF. CDR3 nucleotides: TGTGCCAGCAGTCTGGGAACCGGGGAGCTGTTTTTT.

The chain uses TRBV5-1 and TRBJ2-1; 7 nucleotides agree with TRBD1. The V and J ends lost 3 bases and 7 bases, in that order; junction bases with no gene match: 13. The germline gives CDR1 SGHRS, CDR2 YFSETQ. The CDR3 extends over 16 amino acids. The CDR3 here is CASSYRQGEIRNEQFF. DNA for the CDR3: TGCGCCAGCAGCTATAGACAGGGAGAGATTCGTAATGAGCAGTTCTTC.

This clone was observed a single time. This rearrangement joins TRBV6-1 to TRBJ2-7; D unclear. Germline V lookup: CDR1 MNHNS, CDR2 SASEGT. The CDR3 is 13 amino acids. Trimming removed 1 base from V and 3 bases from J, with 7 bases in between. The CDR3 protein is CASSEGSVYEQYF. The CDR3 coding sequence is TGTGCCAGCAGTGAAGGATCCGTCTACGAGCAGTACTTC.

V and J are TRBV7-8 and TRBJ2-7, with 10 bases matching TRBD2. The CDR3 runs to 16 residues. V shed 5 bases, J shed 7 bases, and the junction held 14 bases outside the gene matches. Germline CDR1 and CDR2: SGHVS and FQNEAQ. This CDR3 reads CASSDTSGTHRGEQYF. The CDR3 coding sequence is TGTGCCAGCAGCGACACTAGCGGGACCCACCGGGGGGAGCAGTACTTC. The complete variable domain, with remaining parts taken from reference TRBV7-8 and TRBJ2-7, reads GAGVSQSPRYKVAKRGQDVALRCDPISGHVSLFWYQQALGQGPEFLTYFQNEAQLDKSGLPSDRFFAERPEGSVSTLKIQRTQQEDSAVYLCASSDTSGTHRGEQYFGPGTRLTVT.

Note on this clone: This sample also contains other DNA sequences that code for the same CDR3. This chain connects TRBV5-6 to TRBJ2-7; no reliable D call. Trimming removed 2 bases at V and 2 bases at J, with 5 bases between. The CDR3 length is 12 residues. CDR1 SGHDT and CDR2 YYEEEE come from the germline V gene. CDR3 in amino acids: CASSFRPYEQYF. The CDR3 coding sequence is TGTGCCAGCAGCTTTCGGCCCTACGAGCAGTACTTC.

The rearrangement joins TRBV30 to TRBJ1-2; possible D gene TRBD1, 6 bases. The CDR3 has 15 residues. V lost 7 bases, J lost 0 bases, and 18 bases lay in between. CDR1 and CDR2 (germline): GTSNPN, SVGIG (reference sequence). The chain's CDR3 is CAFYRPGTPNYGYTF. CDR3 sequence (DNA): TGTGCCTTTTACCGCCCCGGGACACCTAACTATGGCTACACCTTC.

Worth noting for this clone: Other DNA sequences within the sample encode an identical CDR3. V and J are TRBV30 and TRBJ2-7, with D hard to call. The V end lost 2 bases, the J end lost 1 base, and 3 bases lay between the germline ends. This CDR3 contains 11 residues. CDR1 GTSNPN and CDR2 SVGIG come from the germline V gene (reference sequence). The DNA of the CDR3 is TGTGCCTGGAGTAGGTCCTACGAGCAGTACTTC. This gives the protein CAWSRSYEQYF.

The DNA of the CDR3 is TGCAGCGTGAGACAGGGGGCAGATAACTATGGCTACACCTTC. It is translated as CSVRQGADNYGYTF. The chain uses TRBV29-1 and TRBJ1-2, with TRBD1 identical over 10 bases. Germline lookup yields CDR1 SQVTM and CDR2 ANQGSEA. V was pared by 6 bases and J by 1 base, with 5 bases of the junction left unmatched. The CDR3 is made up of 14 amino acids.

This chain uses TRBV5-6 with TRBJ2-7, with D possibly called TRBD1 or TRBD2 (6 bases each). CDR1 and CDR2 (germline): SGHDT, YYEEEE. Trimming took off 0 bases at V and 2 bases at J, with 21 bases between the two ends. The CDR3 runs 18 residues. CDR3 loop: CASSLGRGRSTFTYEQYF. The CDR3 region has the DNA TGTGCCAGCAGCTTGGGGAGGGGGAGGTCGACTTTTACCTACGAGCAGTACTTC. The full variable domain, rest sourced from reference TRBV5-6 and TRBJ2-7, is DAGVTQSPTHLIKTRGQQVTLRCSPKSGHDTVSWYQQALGQGPQFIFQYYEEEERQRGNFPDRFSGHQFPNYSSELNVNALLLGDSALYLCASSLGRGRSTFTYEQYFGPGTRLTVT.

This chain uses TRBV19 with TRBJ2-2, with 10 bases fitting TRBD1. The CDR3 extends over 15 amino acids. CDR1 and CDR2 (germline): LNHDA, SQIVND (reference sequence). The V segment lost 7 bases and the J segment 4 bases; nucleotides outside the gene matches: 6. CDR3: CASMERTGGTGELFF. The CDR3 DNA follows: TGTGCCAGTATGGAAAGGACAGGGGGCACCGGGGAGCTGTTTTTT.

Notes on this clone: Other DNA sequences in this sample translate to the same CDR3. This chain uses TRBV19 with TRBJ1-1; unclear D gene. Looked up from germline, CDR1 is LNHDA and CDR2 is SQIVND (reference sequence). V gave up 3 bases and J gave up 1 base, with 6 bases separating them. This CDR3 is 13 amino acids long. The CDR3 loop reads CASSIRRNTEAFF. The CDR3 region has the DNA TGTGCCAGTAGTATCCGAAGGAACACTGAAGCTTTCTTT.

The V gene is TRBV2, the J gene TRBJ2-7, with 7 bases lining up with TRBD2. The CDR3 is 11 amino acids. CDR1 and CDR2 from the germline V gene are SNHLY and FYNNEI. Unmatched junction bases numbered 1, after V lost 6 bases and J lost 5 bases. The CDR3 nucleotides are TGTGCCAGCAGCCTAGCGGACGAGCAGTACTTC. Translation: CASSLADEQYF.

This sequence joins TRBV2 and TRBJ1-3, with 8 bases identical to TRBD1. This CDR3 has 15 residues. J was trimmed by 2 bases and V by 4 bases; bases with no gene match: 4. Germline V CDR1 and CDR2: SNHLY, FYNNEI. CDR3 DNA sequence: TGTGCCAGCAGTGGAAGGACAGGGACTGGAAACACCATATATTTT. Its protein product is CASSGRTGTGNTIYF.

The chain recombines TRBV11-2 with TRBJ2-1, with 7 positions matching TRBD1. This CDR3 comprises 16 residues. From germline, CDR1 is SGHAT and CDR2 FQNNGV. Unmatched junction bases numbered 8, after V lost 5 bases and J lost 1 base. The CDR3 sequence is CASSPYGRGSYNEQFF. The CDR3 coding sequence is TGTGCCAGCAGCCCCTATGGCAGGGGGTCCTACAATGAGCAGTTCTTC.